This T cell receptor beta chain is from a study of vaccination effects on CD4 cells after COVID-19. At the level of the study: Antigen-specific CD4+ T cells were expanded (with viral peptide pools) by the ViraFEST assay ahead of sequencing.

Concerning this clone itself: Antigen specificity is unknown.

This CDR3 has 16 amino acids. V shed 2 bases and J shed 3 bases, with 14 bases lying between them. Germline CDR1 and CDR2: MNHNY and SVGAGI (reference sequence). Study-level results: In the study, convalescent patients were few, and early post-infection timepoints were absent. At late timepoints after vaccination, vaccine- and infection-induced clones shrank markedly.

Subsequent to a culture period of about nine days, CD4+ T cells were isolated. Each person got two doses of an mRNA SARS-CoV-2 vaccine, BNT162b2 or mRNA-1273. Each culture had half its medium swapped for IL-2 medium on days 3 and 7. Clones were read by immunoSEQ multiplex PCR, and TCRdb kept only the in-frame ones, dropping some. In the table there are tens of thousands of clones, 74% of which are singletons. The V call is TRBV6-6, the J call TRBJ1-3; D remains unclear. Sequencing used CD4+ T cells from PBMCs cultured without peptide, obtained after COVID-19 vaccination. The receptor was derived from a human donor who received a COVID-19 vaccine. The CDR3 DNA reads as TGTGCCAGCAGTTACGCTCGTTCAGGCCTTGGAAACACCATATATTTT. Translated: CASSYARSGLGNTIYF.